Below, 32 T cell receptor beta chains from the same sample are listed, as sequenced in a study of T-cell reconstitution after alpha-beta-depleted transplantation in children. For TCRbeta, the library was prepared with unique molecular identifiers. TCRdb fed the PCR reads into MiXCR, producing one record per CDR3 protein. The table includes about 510,000 distinct CDR3 sequences, approximately 10% detected once. Sequenced here: PBMCs, mostly from graft donor cells, sampled 180 days after TCRalphabeta/CD19-depleted stem cell transplant. The receptors stem from a female patient between 2 and 15 years old who had a stem cell transplant for aplastic anemia, so the T cells may come from the graft donor.

Remarks on this clonotype: A read error is possible here, since a much larger clone lies one base away. The gene calls are TRBV20-1 and TRBJ2-3; maybe TRBD2 (5 bases). The CDR3 is 17 residues long. The germline CDR1 and CDR2 sequences are DFQATT and SNEGSKA (reference sequence). Here the CDR3 DNA reads TGCAGTGCTAGAGTATTGGGCGGGCTACATAGAGTAGATAGGCAGTATTTT. Its translation is CSARVLGGLHRVDRQYF.

The chain uses TRBV28 and TRBJ2-7, with D uncertain. From germline, CDR1 is MDHEN and CDR2 SYDVKM. This CDR3 contains 15 residues. Deletions cut 6 bases from V and 2 bases from J, with 17 bases between. CDR3 coding DNA: TGTGCCAGCAGCTTAATTGGCGTCAGGACCTACGAGCAGTACTTC. Translation: CASSLIGVRTYEQYF.

This rearrangement joins TRBV2 to TRBJ2-1; 9 nucleotides match TRBD2. Trimming removed 11 bases from V and 1 base from J; junction bases left unmatched: 9. The CDR3 sequence is 15 residues long. The germline gives CDR1 SNHLY, CDR2 FYNNEI. CDR3 sequence (DNA): TGTGCCGCTATTAGCGGGAGACAGTCCTACAATGAGCAGTTCTTC. This sequence encodes CAAISGRQSYNEQFF.

A word on this clonotype: Since the CDR3 does not end with the conserved phenylalanine or tryptophan, this likely comes from a read error. The chain's CDR3 is CASSRRQAQETQYS. The CDR3, as DNA: TGTGCCAGCAGTAGACGACAGGCCCAAGAGACCCAGTACTCC. The chain links TRBV12-3 or TRBV12-4 to TRBJ2-5; D perhaps matches TRBD1 (6 bases). The CDR3 contains 14 residues. Trimming removed 5 bases from V and 1 base from J, with 11 bases in between.

This clonotype was observed a handful of times. The rearrangement links TRBV5-1 to TRBJ1-1, with TRBD1 matching over 8 bases. The CDR3 contains 16 residues. With V trimmed by 4 bases and J by 0 bases, 8 bases remained unmatched. CDR1 SGHRS and CDR2 YFSETQ come from the germline V gene. This CDR3 reads CASSERQGYMNTEAFF. In DNA form, the CDR3 reads TGCGCCAGCAGCGAACGACAGGGGTACATGAACACTGAAGCTTTCTTT.

This rearrangement joins TRBV4-3 to TRBJ2-7; possible D gene TRBD1, 6 bases. The CDR3 loop spans 15 amino acids. CDR1 and CDR2 from the germline V gene are LGHNA and YSLEER. Trimming left V 0 bases short and J 3 bases short, with 12 bases between. The CDR3 sequence is CASSQDAGQYYEQYV. Here the CDR3 DNA reads TGCGCCAGCAGCCAAGACGCCGGACAGTACTACGAGCAGTACGTC.

This rearrangement joins TRBV28 to TRBJ1-5; D is unclear. The CDR3 runs to 12 residues. Germline V lookup: CDR1 MDHEN, CDR2 SYDVKM. The V and J ends lost 7 bases and 2 bases respectively, with 6 bases between them. This CDR3 reads CASMEGNQPQHF. The CDR3 DNA follows: TGTGCCAGCATGGAGGGCAATCAGCCCCAGCATTTT.

This clonotype has ten or more counts. The J gene is TRBJ2-1, the V gene TRBV10-3; TRBD2 might be the D (6 bases). The CDR3 loop spans 14 amino acids. Germline CDR1 reads ENHRY; CDR2 reads SYGVKD. The ends were cut back, 2 bases at V and 8 bases at J, with 13 bases in the middle. CDR3 amino acids: CAISEGLLSYEQFF. In DNA, the CDR3 is TGTGCCATCAGTGAGGGACTACTTAGTTATGAGCAGTTCTTC.

The rearrangement links TRBV5-1 to TRBJ2-7; no clear D gene. V lost 4 bases, J lost 5 bases, and 19 bases lay in between. CDR1 and CDR2 from the germline V gene are SGHRS and YFSETQ. The CDR3 is 15 amino acids. Here the CDR3 DNA reads TGCGCCAGCAGCCCGGACGCCTGGATGCTTGACGAGCAGTACGTC. This sequence encodes CASSPDAWMLDEQYV.

The rearrangement uses TRBV7-2 and TRBJ1-2; no definite D call. CDR1 SGHTA and CDR2 FQGNSA come from the germline V gene. V lost 0 bases and J 2 bases, leaving 7 bases between the germline ends. The CDR3 covers 14 residues. The CDR3 sequence is CASSLAGMNYGYTF. CDR3 in DNA: TGTGCCAGCAGCTTAGCGGGGATGAACTATGGCTACACCTTC. The full variable domain, its missing parts supplied by reference TRBV7-2 and TRBJ1-2, is GAGVSQSPSNKVTEKGKDVELRCDPISGHTALYWYRQSLGQGLEFLIYFQGNSAPDKSGLPSDRFSAERTGGSVSTLTIQRTQQEDSAVYLCASSLAGMNYGYTFGSGTRLTVV.

The rearrangement links TRBV14 to TRBJ2-2; no firm D call. The length of the CDR3 is 15 residues. V dropped 0 bases and J dropped 4 bases, with 9 bases sitting between them. CDR1 is SGHDN and CDR2 is FVKESK in the germline V gene. In nucleotides, the CDR3 is TGTGCCAGCAGCCAAGATCCTCGACCCACCGGGGAGCTGTTTTTT. It translates to CASSQDPRPTGELFF. Full variable domain (missing parts from reference TRBV14 and TRBJ2-2): EAGVTQFPSHSVIEKGQTVTLRCDPISGHDNLYWYRRVMGKEIKFLLHFVKESKQDESGMPNNRFLAERTGGTYSTLKVQPAELEDSGVYFCASSQDPRPTGELFFGEGSRLTVL.

This clonotype was observed a few times. The gene calls are TRBV28 and TRBJ2-1; D possibly corresponds to TRBD2 (6 bases). The length of the CDR3 is 16 residues. V lost 5 bases and J 0 bases, leaving 14 bases between the germline ends. Germline V gene sequence: CDR1 MDHEN, CDR2 SYDVKM. The CDR3 region is CASSPGDSGSYNEQFF. CDR3 DNA: TGTGCCAGCAGTCCCGGCGATAGCGGCTCCTACAATGAGCAGTTCTTC.

The rearrangement links TRBV29-1 to TRBJ1-1; D gene unclear. Trimming took 5 bases from V and 3 from J, leaving 16 bases between them. The CDR3 is made up of 14 amino acids. CDR1 and CDR2 (germline): SQVTM, ANQGSEA. The CDR3 region has the DNA TGCAGCGTTAATCGGCAGACTAGGCACACTGAAGCTTTCTTT. It encodes CSVNRQTRHTEAFF.

Only a few counts were recorded for this clonotype. V is TRBV10-3 and J is TRBJ2-4, with D perhaps given as TRBD1 or TRBD2 (5 bases each). Deletions cut 3 bases from V and 11 bases from J, with 14 bases between. Germline CDR1 ENHRY, CDR2 SYGVKD. This CDR3 contains 13 residues. CDR3 bases: TGTGCCATCAGTGATTATGACCTGGGGGTTCAGTACTTC. Encoded protein: CAISDYDLGVQYF.

There are a few counts of this clonotype. CDR3: CSASLTEPGHRADEQYF. CDR3 DNA sequence: TGCAGTGCTAGCCTAACTGAACCGGGACACCGGGCCGACGAGCAGTACTTC. The gene calls are TRBV20-1 and TRBJ2-7; a possible D gene is TRBD1 (6 bases). Trimming stripped 3 bases from V and 5 bases from J, with 26 bases between. Germline-derived CDR1 and CDR2 are DFQATT and SNEGSKA (reference sequence). The CDR3 spans 17 residues.

This clonotype showed up many times. V usage is TRBV24-1 and J usage is TRBJ2-7; D remains ambiguous. Trimming shortened V by 1 base and J by 4 bases, and 4 bases separated the two germline ends. CDR3 length: 12 residues. Germline CDR1 and CDR2: KGHDR and SFDVKD. This CDR3 is CATSDLGYEQYF. CDR3 coding DNA: TGTGCCACCAGTGATTTAGGATACGAGCAGTACTTC.

This clonotype was found a few times. The chain recombines TRBV12-3 or TRBV12-4 with TRBJ2-1, with D possibly TRBD1 on 5 matching bases. V was clipped by 5 bases and J by 0 bases, with 11 bases between them. The CDR3 totals 15 residues. The CDR3 spells CASSPDSLSYNEQFF. The DNA for the CDR3 is TGTGCCAGCAGTCCCGACAGTCTCTCCTACAATGAGCAGTTCTTC.

The rearrangement links TRBV20-1 to TRBJ2-1; the match to TRBD1 covers 8 bases. The length of the CDR3 is 16 residues. V trimming: 0 bases; J trimming: 3 bases; junction bases outside the gene matches: 7. Germline values: CDR1 DFQATT, CDR2 SNEGSKA (reference sequence). CDR3 loop: CSARERQGIYYNEQFF. Here the CDR3 DNA reads TGCAGTGCTAGAGAACGACAGGGGATATACTACAATGAGCAGTTCTTC.

The rearrangement links TRBV4-3 to TRBJ2-3; perhaps TRBD2 as D (6 bases). Trimming took off 0 bases at V and 4 bases at J, with 14 bases between the two ends. In germline, CDR1 is LGHNA, CDR2 YSLEER. The CDR3 loop spans 16 amino acids. The CDR3 DNA reads as TGCGCCAGCAGCCAAGAGACTAGGAATTCCCCAGATACGCAGTATTTT. Translating it yields CASSQETRNSPDTQYF.

This clonotype was found a few times. The chain links TRBV6-5 to TRBJ2-1; 8 bases are shared with TRBD2. This CDR3 region has 15 residues. Germline V gene sequence: CDR1 MNHEY, CDR2 SVGAGI. The trim removed 2 bases at V and 9 bases at J, leaving 9 bases unmatched. The CDR3 protein is CASSYISGKGGEQFF. CDR3 DNA: TGTGCCAGCAGTTACATTAGCGGGAAGGGGGGTGAGCAGTTCTTC.

This clonotype was seen repeatedly, ten times or more. The chain is built from TRBV4-3 and TRBJ2-5; the match to TRBD2 covers 8 bases. V lost 4 bases to trimming and J lost 4 bases; unmatched junction nucleotides: 11. Germline CDR1 LGHNA, CDR2 YSLEER. CDR3 length equals 16 residues. Here the CDR3 reads CASSLRGGAGSETQYF. CDR3 DNA sequence: TGCGCCAGCAGCCTACGGGGGGGCGCGGGCTCAGAGACCCAGTACTTC.

The sample holds a few counts of this clonotype. This sequence joins TRBV5-6 and TRBJ2-7; TRBD1 matches 7 bases. V lost 0 bases, J lost 0 bases, and 6 bases stayed unmatched. Germline CDR1 and CDR2: SGHDT and YYEEEE. The CDR3 consists of 16 residues. In DNA form, the CDR3 reads TGTGCCAGCAGCTTGGGGACAGGAAGGACCTCCTACGAGCAGTACGTC. Translating it yields CASSLGTGRTSYEQYV.

The CDR3 nucleotides read TGTGCCAGCAGCTCCCCGGGACTAGCGGGAGGGCCGATCGGGGAGCTGTTTTTT. Amino acid sequence: CASSSPGLAGGPIGELFF. The chain has TRBV11-2 and TRBJ2-2; 16 positions match TRBD2. Germline CDR1 SGHAT, CDR2 FQNNGV. The CDR3 sequence is 18 residues long. The ends lost 4 bases at V and 7 bases at J; junction bases unmatched: 9.

This clonotype was seen only a few times. This chain joins TRBV12-3 or TRBV12-4 and TRBJ1-1; no firm D call. Trimming pared 5 bases from V and 5 bases from J, leaving 18 bases between. The CDR3 extends over 15 amino acids. The CDR3 DNA sequence: TGTGCCAGCAGTCTGCAGGCCGTCAGGACTACTGAAGCTTTCTTT. Amino acid sequence: CASSLQAVRTTEAFF.

The chain is built from TRBV29-1 and TRBJ1-1; D not certain. CDR1 is SQVTM, CDR2 ANQGSEA, per germline. V shed 6 bases and J shed 6 bases, with 11 bases lying between them. The CDR3 runs to 11 residues. The CDR3 coding sequence is TGCAGCGTCAAGGGAGTTTCTGAAGCTTTCTTT. Protein product: CSVKGVSEAFF.

CDR3 DNA sequence: TGCGCCAGCAGCTTGCCATCTCAGCAATCAGATACGCAGTATTTT. It codes for CASSLPSQQSDTQYF. This chain connects TRBV5-1 to TRBJ2-3; D not certain. Trimming removed 1 base from V and 4 bases from J, with 13 bases in between. The germline V gene encodes CDR1 SGHRS and CDR2 YFSETQ. The CDR3 sequence is 15 residues long.

This clonotype was observed a handful of times. The rearrangement joins TRBV27 to TRBJ2-7, with 12 bases matching TRBD2. The germline V gene has CDR1 MNHEY and CDR2 SMNVEV (reference sequence). This CDR3 is 15 amino acids long. V dropped 7 bases and J dropped 2; count of bases not matched to a gene: 6. CDR3 sequence: CASKIRTSGTYEQYF. The CDR3 coding sequence is TGTGCCAGCAAGATCCGGACTAGCGGGACCTACGAGCAGTACTTC.

This chain uses TRBV5-1 with TRBJ2-6, with D perhaps being TRBD1 or TRBD2 (5 bases each). V lost 2 bases, J lost 0 bases, and 12 bases lay in between. This CDR3 has 17 amino acids. Germline V gene data show CDR1 as SGHRS and CDR2 as YFSETQ. The CDR3 region has the DNA TGCGCCAGCAGCTTCATAGGGGAGCGCTCTGGGGCCAACGTCCTGACTTTC. Protein sequence: CASSFIGERSGANVLTF.

This clonotype has a count of ten or more. The chain couples TRBV9 to TRBJ2-1; TRBD2 matches at 11 bases. CDR3 length equals 15 residues. J was trimmed by 8 bases and V by 4 bases; bases with no gene match: 8. From germline, CDR1 is SGDLS and CDR2 YYNGEE. The CDR3 is CASSPRLAGTHEQFF. The CDR3 bases are TGTGCCAGCAGCCCAAGACTAGCGGGAACTCATGAGCAGTTCTTC.

Points on this clonotype: Compared with germline, one end of the junction differs, possibly owing to a read error. The J gene is TRBJ2-6, the V gene TRBV11-1, with TRBD2 matching 7 bases. The CDR3 is made up of 17 amino acids. Germline V gives CDR1 SGHAT, CDR2 FQDESV (reference sequence). Here the CDR3 reads CASSFISGLSGAHVLTF. The CDR3 DNA sequence: TGTGCCAGCAGCTTTATTAGCGGGCTCTCTGGGGCCCACGTCCTGACTTTC.

The chain recombines TRBV7-8 with TRBJ1-5, with D possibly being TRBD1 (6 bases). This CDR3 has 19 amino acids. Trimming removed 4 bases from V and 2 bases from J, with 24 bases in between. Germline V gene lookup returns CDR1 SGHVS and CDR2 FQNEAQ. CDR3 sequence reads: CASSSPPGWGRLGNQPQHF. The CDR3 coding sequence is TGTGCCAGCAGCTCCCCCCCGGGGTGGGGGCGCCTCGGCAATCAGCCCCAGCATTTT.

The sample holds a few counts of this clonotype. This rearrangement joins TRBV28 to TRBJ2-2, with D unresolved. The CDR3 runs 12 residues. Germline assignment: CDR1 MDHEN and CDR2 SYDVKM. Trimming shortened V by 8 bases and J by 6 bases, and 10 bases separated the two germline ends. The CDR3, as DNA: TGTGCCAGCGGAGCTGAGTCCGGGGAGCTGTTTTTT. Amino acid sequence: CASGAESGELFF. The full variable domain, completed using reference TRBV28 and TRBJ2-2, is DVKVTQSSRYLVKRTGEKVFLECVQDMDHENMFWYRQDPGLGLRLIYFSYDVKMKEKGDIPEGYSVSREKKERFSLILESASTNQTSMYLCASGAESGELFFGEGSRLTVL.